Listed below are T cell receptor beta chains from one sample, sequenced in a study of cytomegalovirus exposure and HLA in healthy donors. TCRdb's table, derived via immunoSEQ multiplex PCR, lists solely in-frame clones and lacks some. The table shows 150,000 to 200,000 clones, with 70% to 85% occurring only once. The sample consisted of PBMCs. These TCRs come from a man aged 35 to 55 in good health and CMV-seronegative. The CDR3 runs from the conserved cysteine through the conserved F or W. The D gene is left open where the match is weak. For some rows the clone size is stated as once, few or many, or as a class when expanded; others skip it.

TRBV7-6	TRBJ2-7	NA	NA	CASSLSGRDGEQYF	TGTGCCAGCAGCCTGTCGGGGCGGGACGGCGAGCAGTACTTC
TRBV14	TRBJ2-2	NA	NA	CASSPSPGPTGELFF	TGTGCCAGCAGCCCCTCCCCAGGGCCCACCGGGGAGCTGTTTTTT
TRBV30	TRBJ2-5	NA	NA	CAWSKGSPQETQYF	TGTGCCTGGAGTAAGGGGTCTCCGCAAGAGACCCAGTACTTC
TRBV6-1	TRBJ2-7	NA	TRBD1	CASSASGTGVYEQYF	TGTGCCAGCAGTGCATCCGGGACAGGGGTCTACGAGCAGTACTTC
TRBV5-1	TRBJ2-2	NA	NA	CASSQGQDTGELFF	TGCGCCAGCAGCCAGGGTCAGGACACCGGGGAGCTGTTTTTT
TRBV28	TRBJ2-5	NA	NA	CASSWDRGETQYF	TGTGCCAGCAGTTGGGATCGAGGGGAGACCCAGTACTTC
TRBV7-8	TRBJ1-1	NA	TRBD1	CASSPRTGEAFF	TGTGCCAGCAGCCCGAGGACAGGGGAGGCTTTCTTT
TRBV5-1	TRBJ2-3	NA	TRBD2	CATSETPGLAATDTQYF	TGCGCCACCAGCGAAACCCCGGGACTAGCGGCCACAGATACGCAGTATTTT
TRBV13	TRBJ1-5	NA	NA	CASSLGAAGRNQPQHF	TGTGCCAGCAGCTTAGGGGCGGCGGGCCGAAATCAGCCCCAGCATTTT
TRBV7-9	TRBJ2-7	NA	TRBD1	CATTGTGGAKQYF	TGTGCCACTACCGGGACAGGGGGCGCGAAACAGTACTTC
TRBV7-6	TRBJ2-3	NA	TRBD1	CASSSLTGGREYF	TGTGCCAGCAGCTCCCTGACAGGGGGCCGGGAGTATTTT
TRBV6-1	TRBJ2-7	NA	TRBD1	CASSEGQGGYEQYF	TGTGCCAGCAGTGAAGGACAGGGGGGGTACGAGCAGTACTTC
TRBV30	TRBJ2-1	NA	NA	CVWSREYNEQFF	TGTGTCTGGTCCCGGGAGTACAATGAGCAGTTCTTC
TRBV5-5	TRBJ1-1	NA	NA	CASSFPGMNTEAFF	TGTGCCAGCAGCTTCCCGGGAATGAACACTGAAGCTTTCTTT
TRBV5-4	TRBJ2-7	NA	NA	CASSLIPSYEQYF	TGTGCCAGCAGCTTGATTCCGTCCTACGAGCAGTACTTC
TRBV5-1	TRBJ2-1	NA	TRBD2	CASSGTLAGAGEQFF	TGCGCCAGCAGCGGTACCCTAGCGGGAGCTGGAGAGCAGTTCTTC
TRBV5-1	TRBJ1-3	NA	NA	CASSLLGASGNTIYF	TGTGCCAGCAGCTTGCTAGGGGCCTCTGGAAACACCATATATTTT
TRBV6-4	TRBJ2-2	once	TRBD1	CASLVYYSGTGENTGELFF	TGTGCCAGCCTCGTCTACTATTCCGGGACAGGGGAAAACACCGGGGAGCTGTTTTTT
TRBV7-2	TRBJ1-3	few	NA	CASSLERAASGNTIYF	TGTGCCAGCAGCTTAGAGCGGGCGGCCTCTGGAAACACCATATATTTT
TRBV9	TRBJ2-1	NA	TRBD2	CASSGRLAGEGNEQFF	TGTGCCAGCAGCGGGCGACTAGCGGGAGAGGGAAATGAGCAGTTCTTC
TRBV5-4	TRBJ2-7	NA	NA	CASSRDTSSYEQYF	TGTGCCAGCAGCCGGGACACCAGCTCCTACGAGCAGTACTTC
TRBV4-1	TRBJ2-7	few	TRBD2	CASSHAGDYEQYF	TGCGCCAGCAGCCACGCGGGAGACTACGAGCAGTACTTC
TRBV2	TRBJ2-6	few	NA	CASSLTVAGANGLTF	TGTGCCAGCAGCCTGACAGTAGCTGGGGCCAACGGCCTGACTTTC
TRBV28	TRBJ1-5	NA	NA	CASTSSGGWVQPQHF	TGTGCCAGCACCTCCAGCGGGGGTTGGGTTCAGCCCCAGCATTTT
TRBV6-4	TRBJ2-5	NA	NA	CASSDNEAETQYF	TGTGCCAGCAGTGATAATGAAGCGGAGACCCAGTACTTC
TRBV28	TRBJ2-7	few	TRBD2	CASRPGGSSYEQYF	TGTGCCAGCAGGCCGGGGGGAAGCTCCTACGAGCAGTACTTC
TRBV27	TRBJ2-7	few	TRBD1	CASSLGTGAYEQYF	TGTGCCAGCAGTCTTGGGACAGGGGCCTACGAGCAGTACTTC
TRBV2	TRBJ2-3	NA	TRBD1	CASSDGRGRTDTQYF	TGTGCCAGCAGTGACGGCAGGGGGCGGACAGATACGCAGTATTTT
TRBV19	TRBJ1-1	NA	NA	CASSIDREGEAFF	TGTGCCAGTAGTATAGACCGGGAGGGTGAAGCTTTCTTT
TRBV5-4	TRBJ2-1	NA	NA	CASSWGVARSYNEQFF	TGTGCCAGCAGCTGGGGAGTGGCGCGCTCCTACAATGAGCAGTTCTTC
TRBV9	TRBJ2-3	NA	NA	CASSGRAGGSTDTQYF	TGTGCCAGCAGCGGTAGGGCGGGCGGTAGCACAGATACGCAGTATTTT
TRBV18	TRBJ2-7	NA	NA	CASSPPGGETPREQYF	TGTGCCAGCTCACCACCGGGGGGTGAAACTCCTAGGGAGCAGTACTTC
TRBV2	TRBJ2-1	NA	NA	CASKLPAGPSYNEQFF	TGTGCCAGCAAACTTCCAGCGGGCCCTTCCTACAATGAGCAGTTCTTC
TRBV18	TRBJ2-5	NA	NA	CASSPRTGEETQYF	TGTGCCAGCTCACCACGGACGGGGGAGGAGACCCAGTACTTC
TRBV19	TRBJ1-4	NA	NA	CASMGSLNEKLFF	TGTGCCAGTATGGGCAGCCTAAATGAAAAACTGTTTTTT
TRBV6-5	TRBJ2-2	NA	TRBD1	CASSSGGRDTGELFF	TGTGCCAGCAGTTCAGGGGGTAGGGACACCGGGGAGCTGTTTTTT
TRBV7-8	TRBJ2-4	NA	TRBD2	CASSSTGGKNSQYF	TGTGCCAGCAGTTCTACGGGAGGGAAAAACAGTCAGTACTTC
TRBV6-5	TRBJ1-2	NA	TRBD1	CASSYSQGAYYGYTF	TGTGCCAGCAGTTACTCCCAGGGGGCGTATTATGGCTACACCTTC
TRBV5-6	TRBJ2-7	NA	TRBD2	CASSLRLQLPGGYEQYF	TGTGCCAGCAGCTTGCGATTACAGCTGCCGGGGGGCTACGAGCAGTACTTC
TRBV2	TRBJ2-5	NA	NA	CASSVSQETQYF	TGTGCCAGCAGTGTTAGCCAAGAGACCCAGTACTTC
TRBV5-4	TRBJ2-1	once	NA	CASSLDPGGKNNEQFF	TGTGCCAGCAGCTTGGATCCTGGGGGGAAAAACAATGAGCAGTTCTTC
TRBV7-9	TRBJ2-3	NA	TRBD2	CASSSRLAATTTDTQYF	TGTGCCAGCAGCTCCCGACTAGCGGCTACCACCACAGATACGCAGTATTTT
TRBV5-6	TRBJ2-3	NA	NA	CASSGEFGFTDTQYF	TGTGCCAGCAGCGGCGAGTTCGGGTTCACAGATACGCAGTATTTT
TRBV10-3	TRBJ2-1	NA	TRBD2	CASMASGDNEQFF	TGTGCCTCTATGGCTAGCGGAGACAATGAGCAGTTCTTC
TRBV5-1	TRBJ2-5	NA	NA	CASAARGQETQYF	TGCGCCAGCGCAGCCAGGGGACAAGAGACCCAGTACTTC
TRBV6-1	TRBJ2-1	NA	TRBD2	CASSEFTSGSRNEQFF	TGTGCCAGCAGTGAATTCACTAGCGGGAGCAGGAATGAGCAGTTCTTC
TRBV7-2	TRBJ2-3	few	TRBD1	CASSPIRGRGTDTQYF	TGTGCCAGCAGCCCCATCAGGGGGCGAGGAACAGATACGCAGTATTTT
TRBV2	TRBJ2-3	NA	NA	CATRWTISDTQYF	TGTGCCACCCGTTGGACAATTTCAGATACGCAGTATTTT
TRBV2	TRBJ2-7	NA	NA	CASSVPYRLPSYEQYF	TGTGCCAGCAGTGTCCCTTACAGGCTTCCCTCCTACGAGCAGTACTTC
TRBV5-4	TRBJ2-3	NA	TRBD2	CASSPAAGGRSSDTQYF	TGTGCCAGCAGCCCGGCAGCGGGAGGGCGATCTTCAGATACGCAGTATTTT